This T cell receptor (beta chain) was documented in a study of human T cells and chemical hapten exposure. This clonotype was detected many times. Its antigen is not identified. V dropped 6 bases and J dropped 5 bases, with 13 bases sitting between them. CDR3 size: 14 residues. CDR1 and CDR2 (germline): MNHEY, SVGAGI. Study results and limitations: No alteration of TCRs above 1 in 1000 frequency was seen with DPC sensitization.

Time point noted: healthy volunteer bleed at 2 weeks. Whole blood that had not been fractionated was the source of extracted total RNA. Each cDNA molecule in the library carried unique molecular identifiers. Per the original data handling: TCR counts had a median of approximately 87,000 per sample and spanned 23,224 to 690,600. TCRdb recomputed calls from the RACE reads with MiXCR, one row per CDR3 protein. The V and J calls, along with clone size, are taken from TCRdb and not from the paper's own processing. The sample consists of roughly 46,000 distinct CDR3 sequences, about 4.1% of them appearing once.

The V gene is TRBV6-5, the J gene TRBJ2-2; a weak D match, TRBD2 (6 bases). Sequences were obtained from whole blood. The TCR was taken from a human donor in good health. Some clones in this sample may be carry-over from other donors' samples. The DNA of the CDR3 is TGTGCCAGCAGGGCTCCTCTAGCGACCGGGGAGCTGTTTTTT. Its protein product is CASRAPLATGELFF.